This T cell receptor beta chain was captured in a study of cytomegalovirus exposure and HLA in healthy donors. Study observations and caveats: A later analysis by the authors found several of the most significant clusters apparently linked to common viral pathogens. It was taken for granted in presence/absence analyses that sequencing depth across donors was roughly uniform.

The PCR made use of 60 Vbeta and 13 Jbeta primers. Per the authors' pipeline: The authors later counted 70 million to 80 million unique TCR beta chains, roughly 11 million of them shared. Only in-frame clones appear in the TCRdb table, and some are missing; sequencing was by immunoSEQ multiplex PCR. V and J calls and clone size come straight from that table; D and trimming were deduced from the DNA. The table has under 150,000 clones, about 85% seen once. In germline, CDR1 is MNHEY, CDR2 SVGAGI. The CDR3 covers 16 residues. Trimming at V came to 0 bases and at J to 7 bases, leaving 7 bases not matched to a gene. Comments on this clone: Its specificity is not known.

This receptor was identified in a boy younger than 18 in good health and CMV-seronegative. Sequencing was performed on PBMCs. The chain recombines TRBV6-5 with TRBJ2-1; 9 nucleotides agree with TRBD1. Written as DNA, the CDR3 is TGTGCCAGCAGTTACTCCGGGACAGGGTCGTATAATGAGCAGTTCTTC. Protein: CASSYSGTGSYNEQFF.